These T cell receptor beta chains were read from a single sample in a study of graft-versus-host responses after intestinal transplantation. Produced via immunoSEQ multiplex PCR; TCRdb's table is partial and in-frame only. The table lists tens of thousands of clones, 90% to 95% of them singletons. Their antigen targets remain unknown. Sequenced material: unstimulated CD8+ T cells sorted from spleen or lymph node cells, taken before transplant. The receptors derive from a human donor who was the organ donor for an intestinal transplant. CDR3s include the opening cysteine and the closing phenylalanine or tryptophan. A D gene is named only where the DNA matches it firmly. The size of a clone is reported for some rows only, either as once, few or many, or as a class for expanded clones.

size: -; V: TRBV19; D: TRBD2; J: TRBJ2-7; CDR3: CASSWTGTSASYEQYF; DNA: TGTGCCAGTAGTTGGACCGGGACTAGCGCCTCCTACGAGCAGTACTTC
size: once; V: TRBV28; D: -; J: TRBJ2-3; CDR3: CASSFGRGTDTQYF; DNA: TGTGCCAGCAGTTTCGGGAGAGGGACAGATACGCAGTATTTT
size: -; V: TRBV7-9; D: -; J: TRBJ2-7; CDR3: CASSLIRTPTYEQYF; DNA: TGTGCCAGCAGCTTAATTCGGACACCGACCTACGAGCAGTACTTC
size: -; V: TRBV5-6; D: -; J: TRBJ1-1; CDR3: CASSLLRGAEAFF; DNA: TGTGCCAGCAGCTTGTTAAGGGGTGCTGAAGCTTTCTTT
size: -; V: TRBV10-3; D: -; J: TRBJ1-2; CDR3: CAISELESGQTYGYTF; DNA: TGTGCCATCAGTGAGCTCGAATCCGGACAGACCTATGGCTACACCTTC
size: -; V: TRBV5-1; D: TRBD2; J: TRBJ2-2; CDR3: CASSLPETSGTATGELFF; DNA: TGCGCCAGCAGCTTGCCCGAAACTAGCGGGACTGCCACCGGGGAGCTGTTTTTT
size: -; V: TRBV2; D: -; J: TRBJ2-7; CDR3: CASLTPTYEQYF; DNA: TGTGCCAGTCTGACACCGACCTACGAGCAGTACTTC
size: -; V: TRBV6-1; D: TRBD2; J: TRBJ2-3; CDR3: CASSERPRGGRSTDTQYF; DNA: TGTGCCAGCAGTGAAAGGCCCCGTGGCGGGAGGTCCACAGATACGCAGTATTTT
size: -; V: TRBV5-1; D: TRBD1; J: TRBJ1-2; CDR3: CASSLTGVAGYGYTF; DNA: TGCGCCAGCAGCTTGACAGGGGTGGCGGGCTATGGCTACACCTTC
size: -; V: TRBV6-1; D: -; J: TRBJ1-1; CDR3: CASSEAGGARNTEAFF; DNA: TGTGCCAGCAGTGAAGCGGGGGGGGCTCGGAACACTGAAGCTTTCTTT
size: -; V: TRBV9; D: -; J: TRBJ2-3; CDR3: CASSVEGRGTDTQYF; DNA: TGTGCCAGCAGCGTAGAGGGCAGGGGCACAGATACGCAGTATTTT
size: -; V: TRBV5-1; D: TRBD1; J: TRBJ1-6; CDR3: CASSSGQGANSPLHF; DNA: TGCGCCAGCAGCTCTGGACAGGGTGCTAATTCACCCCTCCACTTT
size: -; V: TRBV15; D: -; J: TRBJ2-2; CDR3: CATSRDGWGSTGELFF; DNA: TGTGCCACCAGCAGAGATGGATGGGGCTCGACCGGGGAGCTGTTTTTT
size: -; V: TRBV5-8; D: -; J: TRBJ2-7; CDR3: CASSLGHNEQYF; DNA: TGTGCCAGCAGCTTGGGTCACAACGAGCAGTACTTC
size: once; V: TRBV11-3; D: TRBD2; J: TRBJ2-4; CDR3: CTSSLHPQREGAKNIQYF; DNA: TGTACCAGCAGCCTACACCCCCAGCGGGAGGGAGCCAAAAACATTCAGTACTTC
size: -; V: TRBV29-1; D: -; J: TRBJ1-2; CDR3: CSVVGGLAYGYTF; DNA: TGCAGCGTCGTGGGGGGGCTGGCCTATGGCTACACCTTC
size: once; V: TRBV7-8; D: -; J: TRBJ2-1; CDR3: CASSLGTGEHEQFF; DNA: TGTGCCAGCAGCTTAGGTACAGGAGAACATGAGCAGTTCTTC
size: -; V: TRBV2; D: TRBD2; J: TRBJ2-2; CDR3: CASSEALGTSIPGELFF; DNA: TGTGCCAGCAGTGAAGCGCTTGGGACTAGCATTCCCGGGGAGCTGTTTTTT
size: -; V: TRBV28; D: -; J: TRBJ1-5; CDR3: CASSPVVVGNQPQHF; DNA: TGTGCCAGCAGCCCTGTGGTTGTAGGCAATCAGCCCCAGCATTTT
size: -; V: TRBV27; D: -; J: TRBJ2-7; CDR3: CASSLAGPYEQYF; DNA: TGTGCCAGCAGTTTGGCAGGGCCCTACGAGCAGTACTTC
size: -; V: TRBV28; D: TRBD2; J: TRBJ2-3; CDR3: CASSPPSRLAGVADTQYF; DNA: TGTGCCAGCAGCCCCCCTAGTCGACTAGCGGGAGTCGCAGATACGCAGTATTTT
size: -; V: TRBV27; D: -; J: TRBJ2-7; CDR3: CASNQLRGRGYEQYF; DNA: TGTGCCAGCAATCAATTGCGGGGTCGAGGGTACGAGCAGTACTTC
size: -; V: TRBV28; D: -; J: TRBJ2-1; CDR3: CASSLNPTGEQFF; DNA: TGTGCCAGCAGTTTAAACCCTACGGGGGAGCAGTTCTTC
size: -; V: TRBV11-2; D: -; J: TRBJ1-5; CDR3: CASSPSAGGNQPQHF; DNA: TGTGCCAGCAGCCCCAGTGCGGGGGGGAATCAGCCCCAGCATTTT
size: -; V: TRBV27; D: -; J: TRBJ2-7; CDR3: CASSPTGYEQYF; DNA: TGTGCCAGCAGTCCTACAGGCTACGAGCAGTACTTC
size: -; V: TRBV4-2; D: TRBD2; J: TRBJ2-7; CDR3: CASSPAELAGYEQYF; DNA: TGTGCCAGCAGCCCCGCAGAACTAGCGGGCTACGAGCAGTACTTC
size: -; V: TRBV4-1; D: -; J: TRBJ1-5; CDR3: CASSQEYRENQPQHF; DNA: TGCGCCAGCAGCCAAGAATACAGGGAGAATCAGCCCCAGCATTTT
size: -; V: TRBV7-6; D: TRBD2; J: TRBJ2-3; CDR3: CASNPGLAATPSTDTQYF; DNA: TGTGCCAGCAACCCCGGACTAGCGGCGACCCCAAGCACAGATACGCAGTATTTT
size: -; V: TRBV29-1; D: -; J: TRBJ1-2; CDR3: CSVPPELGYTF; DNA: TGCAGCGTCCCCCCGGAGCTTGGCTACACCTTC
size: -; V: TRBV28; D: -; J: TRBJ2-5; CDR3: CASSWRQGWGQETQYF; DNA: TGTGCCAGCAGTTGGCGGCAGGGGTGGGGCCAAGAGACCCAGTACTTC
size: few; V: TRBV13; D: -; J: TRBJ1-5; CDR3: CASSTGLNQPQHF; DNA: TGTGCCAGCAGTACAGGGCTAAATCAGCCCCAGCATTTT
size: -; V: TRBV11-3; D: -; J: TRBJ2-2; CDR3: CASSLRGIQGTGELFF; DNA: TGTGCCAGCAGCTTACGGGGTATACAAGGCACCGGGGAGCTGTTTTTT
size: -; V: TRBV29-1; D: -; J: TRBJ1-2; CDR3: CSVEIRSGLDGYTF; DNA: TGCAGCGTTGAAATTCGATCGGGATTAGACGGCTACACCTTC
size: -; V: TRBV27; D: -; J: TRBJ1-4; CDR3: CASSSPGEMGKLFF; DNA: TGTGCCAGCAGTTCTCCGGGAGAGATGGGGAAACTGTTTTTT
size: -; V: TRBV7-6; D: TRBD1; J: TRBJ2-7; CDR3: CASSLGDRGNEQYF; DNA: TGTGCCAGCAGCTTAGGGGACAGGGGAAACGAGCAGTACTTC
size: -; V: TRBV13; D: -; J: TRBJ1-3; CDR3: CASSTARNTIYF; DNA: TGTGCCAGCAGCACCGCCCGGAACACCATATATTTT
size: -; V: TRBV7-8; D: -; J: TRBJ1-1; CDR3: CASSLNGGGGTEAFF; DNA: TGTGCCAGCAGCTTGAACGGGGGGGGTGGGACTGAAGCTTTCTTT
size: -; V: TRBV2; D: TRBD1; J: TRBJ1-1; CDR3: CASQGEAFLEAFF; DNA: TGTGCCAGTCAGGGGGAGGCCTTTTTGGAGGCTTTCTTT
size: once; V: TRBV13; D: -; J: TRBJ2-5; CDR3: CASSPRETQYF; DNA: TGTGCCAGCAGCCCCAGAGAGACCCAGTACTTC
size: -; V: TRBV2; D: TRBD1; J: TRBJ2-7; CDR3: CASKTRDRGSDEQYF; DNA: TGTGCCAGCAAAACCCGGGACAGGGGATCCGACGAGCAGTACTTC
size: -; V: TRBV10-3; D: -; J: TRBJ2-1; CDR3: CAISPVVTPEQFF; DNA: TGTGCCATCAGTCCTGTAGTTACGCCTGAGCAGTTCTTC
size: -; V: TRBV11-2; D: TRBD2; J: TRBJ2-5; CDR3: CASSPTPGLAGGGQETQYF; DNA: TGTGCCAGCAGCCCTACACCGGGACTAGCGGGAGGGGGCCAAGAGACCCAGTACTTC